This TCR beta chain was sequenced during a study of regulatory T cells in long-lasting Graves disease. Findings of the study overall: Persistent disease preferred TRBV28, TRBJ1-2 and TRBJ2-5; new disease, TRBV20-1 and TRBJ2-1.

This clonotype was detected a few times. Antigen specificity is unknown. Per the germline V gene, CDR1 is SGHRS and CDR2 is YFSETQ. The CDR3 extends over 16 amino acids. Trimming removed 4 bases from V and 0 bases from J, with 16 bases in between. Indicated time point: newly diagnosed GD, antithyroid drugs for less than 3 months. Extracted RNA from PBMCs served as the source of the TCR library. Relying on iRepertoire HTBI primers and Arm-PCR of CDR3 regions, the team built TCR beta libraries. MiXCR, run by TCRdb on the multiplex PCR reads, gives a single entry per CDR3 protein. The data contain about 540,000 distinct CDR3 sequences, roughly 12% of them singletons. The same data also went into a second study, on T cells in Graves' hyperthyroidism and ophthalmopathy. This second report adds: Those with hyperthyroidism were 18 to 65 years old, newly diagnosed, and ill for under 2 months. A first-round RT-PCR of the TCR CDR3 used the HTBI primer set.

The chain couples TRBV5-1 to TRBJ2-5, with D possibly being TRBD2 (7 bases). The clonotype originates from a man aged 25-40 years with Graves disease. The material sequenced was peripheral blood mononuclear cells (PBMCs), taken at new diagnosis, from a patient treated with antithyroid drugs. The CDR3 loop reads CASSTGGLADQETQYF. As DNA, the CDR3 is TGCGCCAGCAGCACTGGGGGGCTAGCGGACCAAGAGACCCAGTACTTC.